In its sample, the clone carrying this TCR beta chain was seen many times. Its antigen is as yet unknown. The record originates from a study of T cells in Graves' hyperthyroidism and ophthalmopathy. Whole-study results and caveats: In blood, most of the thyroid clonotypes expanded above 0.001 were also present.

The study enrolled patients aged 18 to 65 with newly diagnosed hyperthyroidism of under 2 months' duration. In making diagnoses, clinical symptoms, serum thyroxine and TRAb, thyroid ultrasound and orbital computed tomography were all used. PBMCs were derived from roughly 9.6 ml fresh peripheral blood. RNA transcripts provided the source from which TCR beta CDR3 regions were amplified. The primer set for the first-round RT-PCR of the TCR CDR3 was HTBI. In TCRdb, the multiplex PCR reads were re-called with MiXCR into one record per CDR3 protein. This sample has 300,000 to 450,000 distinct CDR3 sequences, with about 15% found just once. The sequence was collected from a woman aged 25 to 39 with Graves' hyperthyroidism. The source material was blood.

DNA for the CDR3: TGCAGTGCCCGCCCCTCGGGAAATACGCAGTATTTT. Its protein is CSARPSGNTQYF. The chain recombines TRBV20-1 with TRBJ2-3; perhaps TRBD2 as D (5 bases). V shed 6 bases and J shed 7 bases, with 14 bases lying between them. Germline V lookup: CDR1 DFQATT, CDR2 SNEGSKA (reference sequence). This CDR3 contains 12 residues.